This entry features one TCR beta chain sequence. What it binds is not known. The record originates from a study of Ad26.COV2.S vaccination and SARS-CoV-2 variants. Sequencing was performed with immunoSEQ multiplex PCR; in TCRdb, only in-frame clones are kept and a portion is missing. This table holds some 480,000 clones, around 88% found once. Points from the study as a whole: Substantial breadth was reported for post-vaccination spike-specific CD8+ and CD4+ T cells. The placebo group had lower spike-specific TCR breadth than the vaccine recipients did.

Treatment specified: some 20 received Ad26.COV2.S at low or high dose, single or two shots; about 5 received placebo; per-sample allocation not given. Sampling was performed 63 days after the first vaccine or placebo injection. The sequencing here drew on peripheral blood, taken in a trial of Ad26.COV2.S vaccine versus placebo. This clonotype was sampled from a person aged 18-60 years who received the Ad26.COV2.S COVID-19 vaccine or a placebo.

The CDR3 DNA reads as TGTGCCAGCAGCAGGGGGGCAGGGGGCACTGAAGCTTTCTTT. This sequence encodes CASSRGAGGTEAFF. This chain joins TRBV9 and TRBJ1-1; 7 nucleotides agree with TRBD1. With 4 bases clipped from V and 4 bases from J, the junction kept 7 bases outside the gene matches. The germline gives CDR1 SGDLS, CDR2 YYNGEE. The CDR3 sequence is 14 residues long. Full variable domain (remainder filled in from reference TRBV9 and TRBJ1-1): DSGVTQTPKHLITATGQRVTLRCSPRSGDLSVYWYQQSLDQGLQFLIQYYNGEERAKGNILERFSAQQFPDLHSELNLSSLELGDSALYFCASSRGAGGTEAFFGQGTRLTVV.